This entry lists 15 T cell receptor beta chains sequenced from one sample in a study of T-cell reconstitution after alpha-beta-depleted transplantation in children. During its preparation, the TCRbeta library received unique molecular identifiers. TCRdb reanalysed the PCR reads using MiXCR and keeps one entry per CDR3 protein. The repertoire includes fewer than 750,000 distinct CDR3 sequences, 25% to 30% of them detected once, and 30% to 40% sits in the top ten. The sequences come from PBMCs, collected before TCRalphabeta/CD19-depleted stem cell transplant. The receptors come from a boy under three years old with Wiskott-Aldrich syndrome, due to receive a stem cell transplant.

This clonotype occurred a few times. The chain links TRBV29-1 to TRBJ2-3; 11 bases map to TRBD2. This CDR3 has 17 amino acids. Per the germline V gene, CDR1 is SQVTM and CDR2 is ANQGSEA. V lost 1 base to trimming and J lost 3 bases; unmatched junction nucleotides: 9. The CDR3, as DNA: TGCAGCGTTGAAGGGGCTAGCGGGAGGCCGCAAACAGATACGCAGTATTTT. It is translated as CSVEGASGRPQTDTQYF.

This clonotype was picked up one time. This chain uses TRBV5-6 with TRBJ1-1; D gene uncertain. The V gene's germline CDR1 is SGHDT and CDR2 YYEEEE. Trimming removed 6 bases at V and 0 bases at J, with 9 bases between. CDR3 length: 13 amino acids. The CDR3 nucleotides are TGTGCCAGCACCACGCAGATGAACACTGAAGCTTTCTTT. Translated, it gives CASTTQMNTEAFF.

This clonotype occurred a few times. The gene calls are TRBV18 and TRBJ2-1, with a possible D match to TRBD1 (5 bases). Germline-derived CDR1 and CDR2 are KGHSH and LQKENI. Trimming cost V 6 bases and J 0 bases, with 12 bases left between them. The CDR3 contains 15 residues. The CDR3 is CASSSGHYSYNEQFF. The DNA of the CDR3 is TGTGCCAGCTCGTCCGGACACTACTCCTACAATGAGCAGTTCTTC. The variable domain in full, completed from reference TRBV18 and TRBJ2-1, reads NAGVMQNPRHLVRRRGQEARLRCSPMKGHSHVYWYRQLPEEGLKFMVYLQKENIIDESGMPKERFSAEFPKEGPSILRIQQVVRGDSAAYFCASSSGHYSYNEQFFGPGTRLTVL.

The genes are TRBV15 and TRBJ2-5, with D uncertain. Germline values: CDR1 LNHNV, CDR2 YYDKDF (reference sequence). Trimming took 0 bases from V and 4 from J, leaving 15 bases between them. The length of the CDR3 is 16 residues. CDR3 sequence reads: CATSRDYEVSGETQYF. DNA of the CDR3: TGTGCCACCAGCAGAGATTACGAGGTATCAGGAGAGACCCAGTACTTC. The full variable domain, rest sourced from reference TRBV15 and TRBJ2-5, is DAMVIQNPRYQVTQFGKPVTLSCSQTLNHNVMYWYQQKSSQAPKLLFHYYDKDFNNEADTPDNFQSRRPNTSFCFLDIRSPGLGDTAMYLCATSRDYEVSGETQYFGPGTRLLVL.

This clonotype was detected only a few times. The V and J genes are TRBV5-1 and TRBJ2-1; 10 nucleotides align to TRBD1. This CDR3 spans 16 amino acids. V was clipped by 4 bases and J by 6 bases; unmatched bases: 10. Germline CDR1 reads SGHRS; CDR2 reads YFSETQ. The CDR3, as DNA: TGCGCCAGCAGCACCTACCGGGACAGGGGCCCCAATGAGCAGTTCTTC. This codes for CASSTYRDRGPNEQFF.

The chain is built from TRBV5-1 and TRBJ2-1, with TRBD2 identical over 10 bases. The germline CDR1 and CDR2 sequences are SGHRS and YFSETQ. This CDR3 spans 17 amino acids. With 1 base clipped from V and 5 bases from J, the junction kept 9 bases outside the gene matches. For the CDR3, the DNA is TGCGCCAGCAGCTTGATCTCGGGACTAGCGAGAAACAATGAGCAGTTCTTC. This codes for CASSLISGLARNNEQFF.

The chain recombines TRBV20-1 with TRBJ2-7, with TRBD2 matching 9 bases. In germline, CDR1 is DFQATT, CDR2 SNEGSKA (reference sequence). This CDR3 comprises 13 residues. V lost 7 bases to trimming and J lost 3 bases; unmatched junction nucleotides: 7. The CDR3 region has the DNA TGCAGTGTGGCGACTAGCGGTTACTACGAGCAGTACTTC. Translating it yields CSVATSGYYEQYF.

J is TRBJ2-3 and V is TRBV15, with D unclear. CDR1 is LNHNV, CDR2 YYDKDF, per germline (reference sequence). The length of the CDR3 is 13 residues. The ends were cut back, 3 bases at V and 3 bases at J, with 7 bases in the middle. The CDR3 DNA sequence: TGTGCCACCAGCAGGAGACCTACAGATACGCAGTATTTT. It codes for CATSRRPTDTQYF.

This clonotype was seen only once. Just one base apart from a much larger clone, this may be a read error. The chain joins TRBV12-3 or TRBV12-4 to TRBJ2-3, with no clear D. The CDR3 runs 11 residues. CDR3 coding DNA: TGTGCCAGCAGGTATACAGATACGCATTATTTT. Residues: CASRYTDTHYF.

V and J are TRBV19 and TRBJ2-5; maybe TRBD1 (6 bases). Between the trimmed V and J ends, which lost 5 bases and 5 bases, there was a span of 12 bases. CDR1 LNHDA and CDR2 SQIVND come from the germline V gene (reference sequence). CDR3 size: 13 residues. The CDR3 loop is CASSQWGRETQYF. CDR3 DNA sequence: TGTGCCAGTAGTCAGTGGGGGCGGGAGACCCAGTACTTC. The whole variable domain, filled in from reference TRBV19 and TRBJ2-5, reads DGGITQSPKYLFRKEGQNVTLSCEQNLNHDAMYWYRQDPGQGLRLIYYSQIVNDFQKGDIAEGYSVSREKKESFPLTVTSAQKNPTAFYLCASSQWGRETQYFGPGTRLLVL.

The rearrangement joins TRBV15 to TRBJ2-2; D gene unclear. Per germline, CDR1 LNHNV and CDR2 YYDKDF (reference sequence). This CDR3 region has 12 residues. V was trimmed by 4 bases and J by 6 bases, leaving 6 bases between them. The CDR3 DNA follows: TGTGCCACCAGCACCGGGCCCGGGGAGCTGTTTTTT. Protein sequence: CATSTGPGELFF.

The chain links TRBV5-5 to TRBJ2-5, with D hard to call. Trimming pared 3 bases from V and 2 bases from J, leaving 14 bases between. Per germline, CDR1 SGHKS and CDR2 YYEKEE (reference sequence). The CDR3 runs 15 residues. The CDR3 sequence: CASSSGPPPQETQYF. For the CDR3, the DNA is TGTGCCAGCAGCTCCGGACCCCCCCCACAAGAGACCCAGTACTTC.

V usage is TRBV15 and J usage is TRBJ1-2; D is undetermined. Germline V lookup: CDR1 LNHNV, CDR2 YYDKDF (reference sequence). With 6 bases removed from V and 0 bases from J, the gap between germline ends came to 8 bases. This CDR3 contains 13 residues. CDR3 in DNA: TGTGCCACCAGTCCCGACACTAACTATGGCTACACCTTC. Translated: CATSPDTNYGYTF.

The rearrangement links TRBV25-1 to TRBJ2-5, with TRBD2 identical over 10 bases. Losses at the gene ends were 4 bases for V and 5 bases for J; bases not matched to a gene: 7. The CDR3 has 15 amino acids. CDR1 is MGHDK and CDR2 is SYGVNS in the germline V gene. The CDR3 DNA follows: TGTGCCAGCAGTGCCCCAGCGGGAGGGCCGGAGACCCAGTACTTC. The encoded protein is CASSAPAGGPETQYF.

This clonotype came up a few times. This chain joins TRBV7-2 and TRBJ2-4; unclear D gene. The germline gives CDR1 SGHTA, CDR2 FQGNSA. The CDR3 runs to 17 residues. Trimming shortened V by 4 bases and J by 1 base, and 17 bases separated the two germline ends. CDR3 amino acids: CASSYRASYLAKNIQYF. The CDR3 nucleotides are TGTGCCAGCAGCTACCGGGCCTCCTACTTGGCCAAAAACATTCAGTACTTC.